This TCR beta chain was found in a study of PD-1 blockade in classical Hodgkin lymphoma (dated by TCRdb to 2018 to 2021). For the wider study: Nivolumab dosing was 3 mg/kg intravenously every 2 weeks, continuing until either disease progression or unacceptable toxicity. A peripheral blood immune signature of response to PD-1 blockade in classical Hodgkin lymphoma was defined using TCR beta sequencing and CyTOF. The paper as a whole reports these results and caveats: Diversity was lower in patients who began nivolumab less than 1 year after ASCT, so these patients were left out of later analyses to avoid confounding by immune reconstitution. Among trial patients, those achieving complete response had baseline diversity similar to that of newly diagnosed patients, while diversity was significantly lower in partial responders and progressors. Newly diagnosed patients were reported to have lower baseline TCR diversity than healthy donors, and relapsed/refractory patients were reported to have lower baseline TCR diversity still. The study was restricted to a single clinical trial cohort, and the causes of repertoire differences, possibly disease activity or prior therapy, were left undefined. By C4D1, a significant rise was seen in CD4+ TCR diversity but not in CD8+ TCR diversity (p=0.0027 vs p=0.16), and the rise was most apparent among complete responders (p=0.02).

Interpreted using the paper, the time point label stands for: cycle 1 day 1 (C1D1), immediately before nivolumab initiation. Relapse after autologous stem cell transplantation had occurred in all trial patients, and cohorts A, B and C were distinguished by prior brentuximab vedotin exposure. The trial cohort was composed of 55 to 65 patients with relapsed/refractory classical Hodgkin lymphoma, for whom complete response, partial response or progressive disease was recorded as best overall response. In the multi-cohort phase II CheckMate 205 trial, trial patients received single-agent nivolumab. An independent review committee assessed best overall response by applying the 2007 International Working Group response criteria. Trial PBMCs were collected just before the start of nivolumab (C1D1) and during therapy at cycle 2 day 1 and cycle 4 day 1. Peripheral blood was collected in 8 mL Vacutainer Cell Preparation Tubes, from which PBMCs were isolated by centrifugation and then cryopreserved.

CDR1 is given as SGHRS and CDR2 as YFSETQ, both from the germline V gene. The CDR3 contains 15 residues, cysteine and phenylalanine counted. Of all the DNA, just the CDR3 is kept, 45 bases in frame from base 1. At the junction V is shortened by 4 bases and J by 7 bases, with 18 bases in between. About this clone itself: The antigen it recognizes is unknown. Base qualities are not provided; no much larger clone lies one nucleotide away.

The Qiagen DNeasy kit was used to extract genomic DNA both from unsorted PBMCs and from the negatively selected CD4+ and CD8+ fractions. TCR beta CDR3 regions were amplified by immunoSEQ multiplex PCR using primers annealing to V and J segments. A synthetic immune receptor repertoire was used to minimize amplification bias, and remaining bias was computationally removed after sequencing. Per the authors' processing: Repertoire diversity was quantified as the Shannon entropy index using custom Python scripts. Unsorted, CD4+ and CD8+ repertoires were analyzed separately, except in combined analyses where CD4+ and CD8+ sequences were merged in silico. A clone was considered expanded if an increase in frequency of at least 2-fold after treatment relative to C1D1 was found, and a pseudocount of 0.5 was applied to clones undetected at baseline. Clones with 0 or 1 copy at C1D1 were defined as singleton clones, while clones with 2 or more copies were defined as non-singleton clones. Clones expanded in unsorted samples were assigned a CD4+, CD8+ or unknown annotation through matching of protein sequences in sorted samples from the same patient. Wilcoxon tests on paired samples were used to test diversity changes from C1D1 to C4D1. This immuneACCESS table, as held by TCRdb, lists in-frame sequences with V and J called but not all clones. Of the missing ones, under half trace to an unresolved V gene in checked studies; the others have no known cause. The V and J calls and clone size were taken over from that table, and D and trimming were inferred from the DNA. The sample profile shows around 25,000 clones; 80% of them were found once. Approximately 7.2% of the sample is taken by the ten largest.

The starting material was peripheral blood mononuclear cells (PBMCs), obtained at baseline. This TCR came from a human donor with classical Hodgkin lymphoma. The chain couples TRBV5-1 to TRBJ1-5; a weak D assignment points to TRBD1 (6 bases agree). This receptor carries the CDR3 CASSATGIQGQPQHF. Here is the DNA: TGCGCCAGCAGCGCTACAGGGATCCAAGGACAGCCCCAGCATTTT.